Below are 3 T cell receptor beta chains sequenced from a single sample in a study of T-cell reconstitution after alpha-beta-depleted transplantation in children. Library preparation (for TCRbeta) was performed with unique molecular identifiers. TCRdb passed the PCR reads through MiXCR, listing each CDR3 protein once. The table shows 70,000 to 95,000 distinct CDR3 sequences, with over 9% occurring only once. The source material was PBMCs from the stem cell graft donor, sampled from the stem cell graft. The receptor set was obtained from a human donor who donated a stem cell graft to a child with inherited bone marrow failure.

This clonotype has ten or more counts. This sequence joins TRBV12-3 or TRBV12-4 and TRBJ1-1; perhaps TRBD1 as D (6 bases). V was pared by 6 bases and J by 7 bases, with 12 bases between. This CDR3 spans 12 amino acids. Here the CDR3 reads CASSPGEGEAFF. The CDR3 region has the DNA TGTGCCAGCAGCCCAGGGGAGGGTGAAGCTTTCTTT.

This clonotype was picked up many times. This chain links TRBV9 with TRBJ1-1, with D possibly matching TRBD1 (6 bases). Trimming left V 0 bases short and J 2 bases short, with 11 bases between. This CDR3 has 15 amino acids. Germline V gives CDR1 SGDLS, CDR2 YYNGEE. The CDR3 protein is CASSVGRTANTEAFF. CDR3 DNA sequence: TGTGCCAGCAGCGTAGGGAGGACAGCCAACACTGAAGCTTTCTTT.

This clonotype was seen repeatedly, ten times or more. This chain links TRBV28 with TRBJ1-1, with D possibly being TRBD1 (5 bases). Per the germline V gene, CDR1 is MDHEN and CDR2 is SYDVKM. Deletions cut 5 bases from V and 4 bases from J, with 11 bases between. The CDR3 consists of 13 residues. CDR3 DNA: TGTGCCAGCAGTCGCAGGGAGCGCACTGAAGCTTTCTTT. This gives the protein CASSRRERTEAFF.